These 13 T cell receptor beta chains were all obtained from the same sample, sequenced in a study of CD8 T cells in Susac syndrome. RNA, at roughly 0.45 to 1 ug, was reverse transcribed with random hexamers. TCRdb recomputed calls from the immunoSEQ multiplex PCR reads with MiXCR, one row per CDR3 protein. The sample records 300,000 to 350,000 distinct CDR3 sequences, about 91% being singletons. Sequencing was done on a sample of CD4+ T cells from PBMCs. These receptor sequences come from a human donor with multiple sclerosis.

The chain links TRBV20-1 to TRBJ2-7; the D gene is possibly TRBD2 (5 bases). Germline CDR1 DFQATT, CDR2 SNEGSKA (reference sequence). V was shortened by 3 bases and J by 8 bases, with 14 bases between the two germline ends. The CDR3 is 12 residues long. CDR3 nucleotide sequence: TGCAGTGCTAGCGGCGGGCTTACGCAGCAGTACTTC. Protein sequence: CSASGGLTQQYF.

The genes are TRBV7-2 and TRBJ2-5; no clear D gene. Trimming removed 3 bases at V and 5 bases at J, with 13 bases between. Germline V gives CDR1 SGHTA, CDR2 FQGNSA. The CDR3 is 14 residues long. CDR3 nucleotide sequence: TGTGCCAGCAGCTTTACGGCCGAAAGGGAGACCCAGTACTTC. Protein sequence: CASSFTAERETQYF.

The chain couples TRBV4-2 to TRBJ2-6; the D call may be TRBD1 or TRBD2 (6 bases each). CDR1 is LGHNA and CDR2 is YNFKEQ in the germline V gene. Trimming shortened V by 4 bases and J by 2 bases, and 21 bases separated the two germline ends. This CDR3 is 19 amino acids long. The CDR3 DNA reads TGTGCCAGCAGCCGAGGAGGGACATCACCTTCTACTGGGGCCAACGTCCTGACTTTC. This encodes CASSRGGTSPSTGANVLTF.

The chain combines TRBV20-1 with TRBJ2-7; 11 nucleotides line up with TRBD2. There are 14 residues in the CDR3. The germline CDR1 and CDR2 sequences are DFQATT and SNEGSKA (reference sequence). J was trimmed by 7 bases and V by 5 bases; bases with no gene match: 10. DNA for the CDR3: TGCAGTGCTCTAGCGGGAGGAGCCTTGGATGAGCAGTACTTC. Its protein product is CSALAGGALDEQYF.

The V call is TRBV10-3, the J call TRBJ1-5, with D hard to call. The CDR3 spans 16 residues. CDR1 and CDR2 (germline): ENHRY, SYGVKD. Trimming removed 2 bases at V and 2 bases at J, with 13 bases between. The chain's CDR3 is CAISEDPRAGNQPQHF. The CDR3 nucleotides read TGTGCCATCAGTGAGGATCCGAGAGCAGGCAATCAGCCCCAGCATTTT.

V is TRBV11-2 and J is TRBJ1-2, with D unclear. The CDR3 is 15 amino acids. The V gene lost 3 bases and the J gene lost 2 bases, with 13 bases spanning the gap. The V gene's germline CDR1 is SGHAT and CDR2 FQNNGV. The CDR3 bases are TGTGCCAGCAGCTTCTTCATTGAGGAGAACTATGGCTACACCTTC. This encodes CASSFFIEENYGYTF.

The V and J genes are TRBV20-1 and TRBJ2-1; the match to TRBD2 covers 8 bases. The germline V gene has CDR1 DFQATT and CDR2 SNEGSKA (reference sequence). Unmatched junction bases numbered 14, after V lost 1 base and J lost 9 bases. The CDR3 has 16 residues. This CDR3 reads CSARVFSVAGNTEQFF. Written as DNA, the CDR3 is TGCAGTGCTAGAGTATTTTCGGTAGCGGGAAATACTGAGCAGTTCTTC.

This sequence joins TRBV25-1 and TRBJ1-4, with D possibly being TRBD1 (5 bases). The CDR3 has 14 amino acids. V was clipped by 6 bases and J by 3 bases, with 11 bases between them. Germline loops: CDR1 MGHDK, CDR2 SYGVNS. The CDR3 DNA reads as TGTGCCAGCAGCATGGGACGGCCTAATGAAAAACTGTTTTTT. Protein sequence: CASSMGRPNEKLFF.

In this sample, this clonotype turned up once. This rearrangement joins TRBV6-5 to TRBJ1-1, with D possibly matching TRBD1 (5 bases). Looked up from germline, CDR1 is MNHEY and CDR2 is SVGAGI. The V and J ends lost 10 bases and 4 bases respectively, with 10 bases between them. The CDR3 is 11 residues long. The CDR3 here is CATGRATEAFF. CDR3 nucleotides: TGTGCCACAGGGAGGGCCACTGAAGCTTTCTTT.

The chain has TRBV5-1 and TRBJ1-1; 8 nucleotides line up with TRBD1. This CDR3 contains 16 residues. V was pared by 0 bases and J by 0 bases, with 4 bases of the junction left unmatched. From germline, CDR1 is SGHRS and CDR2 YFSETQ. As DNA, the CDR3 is TGCGCCAGCAGCTTGGCCCAGACAGGGGTGAACACTGAAGCTTTCTTT. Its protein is CASSLAQTGVNTEAFF.

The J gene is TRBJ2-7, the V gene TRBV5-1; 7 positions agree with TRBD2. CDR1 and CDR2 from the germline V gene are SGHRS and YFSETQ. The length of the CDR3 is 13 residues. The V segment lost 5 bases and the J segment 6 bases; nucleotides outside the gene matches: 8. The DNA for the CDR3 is TGCGCCAGCAGGAGGGAGGGATTTCCCGAGCAGTACTTC. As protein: CASRREGFPEQYF.

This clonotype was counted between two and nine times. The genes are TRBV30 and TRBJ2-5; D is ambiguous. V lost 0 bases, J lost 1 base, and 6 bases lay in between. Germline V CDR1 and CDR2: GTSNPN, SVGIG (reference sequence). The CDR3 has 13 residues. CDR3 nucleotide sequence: TGTGCCTGGAGTGTGGGTTCCCAAGAGACCCAGTACTTC. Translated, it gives CAWSVGSQETQYF.

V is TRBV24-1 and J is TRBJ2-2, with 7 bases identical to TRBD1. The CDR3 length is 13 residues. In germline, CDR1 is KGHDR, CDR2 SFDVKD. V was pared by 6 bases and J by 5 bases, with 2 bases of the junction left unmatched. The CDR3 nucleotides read TGTGCCACCAGTTTACAGGGGACCGGGGAGCTGTTTTTT. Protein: CATSLQGTGELFF.